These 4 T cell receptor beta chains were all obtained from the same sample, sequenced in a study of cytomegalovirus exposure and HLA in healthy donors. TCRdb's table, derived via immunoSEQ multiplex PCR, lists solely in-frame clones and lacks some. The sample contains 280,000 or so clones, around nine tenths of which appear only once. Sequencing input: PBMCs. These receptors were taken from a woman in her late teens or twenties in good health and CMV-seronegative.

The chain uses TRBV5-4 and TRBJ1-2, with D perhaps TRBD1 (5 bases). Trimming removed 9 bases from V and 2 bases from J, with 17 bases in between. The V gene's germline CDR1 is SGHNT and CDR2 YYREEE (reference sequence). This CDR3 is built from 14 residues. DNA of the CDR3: TGTGCCATGGCCCAGGGAACCTCCAACTATGGCTACACCTTC. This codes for CAMAQGTSNYGYTF. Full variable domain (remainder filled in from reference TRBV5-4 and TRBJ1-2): ETGVTQSPTHLIKTRGQQVTLRCSSQSGHNTVSWYQQALGQGPQFIFQYYREEENGRGNFPPRFSGLQFPNYSSELNVNALELDDSALYLCAMAQGTSNYGYTFGSGTRLTVV.

CDR3 sequence reads: CASSTGGLLYEQYF. CDR3 coding DNA: TGTGCCAGCAGCACCGGAGGGCTCCTCTACGAGCAGTACTTC. The chain combines TRBV5-4 with TRBJ2-7; D is perhaps TRBD2 (6 bases). The germline V gene encodes CDR1 SGHNT and CDR2 YYREEE (reference sequence). Trimming took off 4 bases at V and 3 bases at J, with 14 bases between the two ends. The CDR3 loop spans 14 amino acids.

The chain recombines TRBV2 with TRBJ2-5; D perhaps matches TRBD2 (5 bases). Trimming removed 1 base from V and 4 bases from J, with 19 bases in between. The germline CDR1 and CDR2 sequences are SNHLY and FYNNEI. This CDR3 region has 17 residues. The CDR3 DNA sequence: TGTGCCAGCAGTGAAGGCCCCGGGGAGATTCGGGTAGAGACCCAGTACTTC. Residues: CASSEGPGEIRVETQYF.

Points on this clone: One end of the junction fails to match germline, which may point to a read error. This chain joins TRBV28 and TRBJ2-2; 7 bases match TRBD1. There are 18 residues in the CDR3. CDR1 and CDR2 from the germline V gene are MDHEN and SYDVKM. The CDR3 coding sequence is TGTGCCAGCAGTTTAATCGGTGGGACGACAGGGAACGCCGGGGAGCTGTTTTTT. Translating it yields CASSLIGGTTGNAGELFF.